One T cell receptor (beta chain) is described in this entry. The V gene's germline CDR1 is SGHDT and CDR2 YYEEEE. V was trimmed by 4 bases and J by 5 bases, leaving 21 bases between them. The CDR3 extends over 16 amino acids. This sample was taken from a study of OX40 agonist ivuxolimab in advanced cancers. TCRdb keeps only in-frame clones here, not all; method: immunoSEQ multiplex PCR. The data hold about 100,000 clones, with 70% to 85% observed a single time. The sequence was collected from an adult with an advanced solid tumor such as melanoma, head and neck, liver or kidney cancer. The chain couples TRBV5-6 to TRBJ2-5, with D tentatively TRBD2 (5 bases). The source was CD4+ or CD8+ T cells sorted from blood, collected in a trial of the OX40 agonist ivuxolimab. The CDR3 bases are TGTGCCAGCAGCCAACCAACGCCCGGGATGGGCGAGACCCAGTACTTC. Amino acid sequence: CASSQPTPGMGETQYF.